Each of the 21 T cell receptor beta chains below was sequenced from the same sample in a study of blood T cell repertoires in COVID-19. Some clones are missing from TCRdb's copy, which holds only in-frame ones; the method was immunoSEQ multiplex PCR. The table includes 250,000 to 350,000 clones, over 75% detected once. Sample: PBMCs or T cells enriched from blood (not recorded which). These receptors came from a woman aged 30 to 39 who had recovered from COVID-19.

CDR3 region: CASSLGYWSTDTQYF. The CDR3 bases are TGTGCCAGCAGCTTAGGCTACTGGTCCACAGATACGCAGTATTTT. The rearrangement uses TRBV7-2 and TRBJ2-3; D not certain. CDR3 size: 15 residues. CDR1 SGHTA and CDR2 FQGNSA come from the germline V gene. V lost 1 base and J lost 2, with 10 bases in between.

A few counts support this clone. The J gene is TRBJ1-5, the V gene TRBV19; the D gene is possibly TRBD1 (6 bases). V shed 3 bases and J shed 0 bases, with 12 bases lying between them. The germline V gene encodes CDR1 LNHDA and CDR2 SQIVND (reference sequence). CDR3 length: 16 residues. CDR3 DNA sequence: TGTGCCAGTAGTATCCTGGGGGCGTATAGCAATCAGCCCCAGCATTTT. Amino acid sequence: CASSILGAYSNQPQHF.

V is TRBV27 and J is TRBJ2-7; D may be TRBD2 (7 bases). The ends were cut back, 2 bases at V and 3 bases at J, with 11 bases in the middle. Germline V gene lookup returns CDR1 MNHEY and CDR2 SMNVEV (reference sequence). This CDR3 spans 14 amino acids. The CDR3, as DNA: TGTGCCAGCAGTTTACGAGGGGGGGTCTACGAGCAGTACTTC. It codes for CASSLRGGVYEQYF.

The V call is TRBV7-9, the J call TRBJ2-5, with 7 bases matching TRBD1. CDR1 is SEHNR and CDR2 is FQNEAQ in the germline V gene (reference sequence). The CDR3 runs 15 residues. Unmatched junction bases numbered 8, after V lost 5 bases and J lost 2 bases. The CDR3 nucleotides are TGTGCCAGCAGCACACGTACACAGGGGCAAGAGACCCAGTACTTC. Amino acids: CASSTRTQGQETQYF.

The chain links TRBV27 to TRBJ2-7; 11 nucleotides line up with TRBD1. The CDR3 is 17 residues long. Germline-derived CDR1 and CDR2 are MNHEY and SMNVEV (reference sequence). The ends lost 3 bases at V and 2 bases at J; junction bases unmatched: 9. The CDR3: CASSFGTGGLRAYEQYF. CDR3 sequence (DNA): TGTGCCAGCAGTTTTGGGACAGGGGGTTTGAGAGCCTACGAGCAGTACTTC.

The chain couples TRBV6-5 to TRBJ1-2; 8 bases line up with TRBD1. The CDR3 consists of 13 residues. CDR1 is MNHEY and CDR2 is SVGAGI in the germline V gene. J lost 6 bases, V lost 10 bases, and 10 bases had no gene match. CDR3 residues: CATIWTGKHGYTF. Here the CDR3 DNA reads TGTGCCACCATCTGGACAGGGAAGCATGGCTACACCTTC.

This sequence joins TRBV2 and TRBJ2-3, with D perhaps matching TRBD2 (5 bases). This CDR3 has 12 amino acids. The V end was cut by 9 bases, the J end by 5 bases, with 12 bases between. Germline assignment: CDR1 SNHLY and CDR2 FYNNEI. The CDR3 bases are TGTGCCAGGGGAGAATTGCTAGATACGCAGTATTTT. It codes for CARGELLDTQYF.

A remark on this clone: Distinct nucleotide sequences in the sample also encode this CDR3. V gene TRBV13 combines with J gene TRBJ2-3, with D perhaps TRBD2 (5 bases). Per the germline V gene, CDR1 is PRHDT and CDR2 is FYEKMQ (reference sequence). V was shortened by 5 bases and J by 3 bases, with 9 bases between the two germline ends. CDR3 length: 13 amino acids. This chain's CDR3 is CASSPRDTDTQYF. CDR3 nucleotide sequence: TGTGCCAGCAGCCCCCGGGATACAGATACGCAGTATTTT.

A remark on this clone: Other DNA variants within this sample encode the same CDR3. CDR3 sequence: CASSSAGRTDTQYF. CDR3 in DNA: TGTGCCAGCAGCTCAGCGGGCCGCACAGATACGCAGTATTTT. The rearrangement links TRBV7-2 to TRBJ2-3, with D possibly matching TRBD2 (6 bases). CDR1 is SGHTA, CDR2 FQGNSA, per germline. This CDR3 is built from 14 residues. V shed 4 bases and J shed 1 base, with 9 bases lying between them.

This clone was detected a few times. The chain has TRBV6-5 and TRBJ1-1; 8 bases are a match to TRBD1. The CDR3 is 15 amino acids. The trim removed 6 bases at V and 9 bases at J, leaving 15 bases unmatched. CDR1 MNHEY and CDR2 SVGAGI come from the germline V gene. The CDR3 coding sequence is TGTGCCAGCAGCTACGGGGGGACAGGAGACGAAAAAGCTTTCTTT. This encodes CASSYGGTGDEKAFF.

This clone has a handful of counts. CDR3 region: CASSLAHSYGYTF. The CDR3 nucleotides read TGTGCCAGCAGTTTAGCGCACAGCTATGGCTACACCTTC. The chain combines TRBV12-3 or TRBV12-4 with TRBJ1-2; D not certain. The length of the CDR3 is 13 residues. The germline V and J ends were trimmed by 0 bases and 4 bases, with 6 bases remaining between them.

The chain couples TRBV27 to TRBJ2-5; the match to TRBD2 covers 8 bases. Germline V CDR1 and CDR2: MNHEY, SMNVEV (reference sequence). This CDR3 contains 16 residues. V was pared by 2 bases and J by 0 bases, with 5 bases of the junction left unmatched. The CDR3 nucleotides are TGTGCCAGCAGTTTAACTAGCGGAGCTGACCAAGAGACCCAGTACTTC. Translating gives CASSLTSGADQETQYF.

V gene TRBV3-1 (or the pseudogene TRBV3-2) combines with J gene TRBJ2-3, with D possibly TRBD1 on 7 matching bases. Germline CDR1 and CDR2: LGHDT and YNNKEL (reference sequence). The CDR3 contains 16 residues. V was cut by 4 bases and J by 4 bases, with 18 bases left in between. This chain's CDR3 is CASSRWLEGAADTQYF. The CDR3 DNA reads as TGTGCCAGCAGCCGGTGGTTGGAGGGGGCGGCAGATACGCAGTATTTT.

J is TRBJ2-2 and V is TRBV6-5; D gene unclear. This CDR3 contains 11 residues. The V gene's germline CDR1 is MNHEY and CDR2 SVGAGI. V lost 7 bases and J lost 6, with 6 bases in between. CDR3 region: CASTGPGELFF. The CDR3 bases are TGTGCCAGCACGGGTCCCGGGGAGCTGTTTTTT.

V usage is TRBV23-1 and J usage is TRBJ1-2, with TRBD1 matching over 7 bases. TRBV23-1 counts as an open reading frame of uncertain function. V lost 6 bases to trimming and J lost 8 bases; unmatched junction nucleotides: 24. The CDR3 sequence is 18 residues long. CDR3 nucleotides: TGCGCCAGCAGCCCCCCGGGACAGCGCACTGAAGCCTCTGCGGGCTACACCTTC. Translation: CASSPPGQRTEASAGYTF.

The CDR3 region has the DNA TGTGCCAGCAGTCCCTTCGCAGTGAGGTATAGTGGCAATCAGCCCCAGCATTTT. This encodes CASSPFAVRYSGNQPQHF. This chain joins TRBV27 and TRBJ1-5; no firm D call. The germline V gene encodes CDR1 MNHEY and CDR2 SMNVEV (reference sequence). V lost 5 bases, J lost 2 bases, and 22 bases lay in between. This CDR3 is 18 amino acids long.

This chain joins TRBV15 and TRBJ2-3; 7 bases match TRBD1. Trimming removed 7 bases from V and 4 bases from J; junction bases left unmatched: 5. The CDR3 has 13 residues. Germline assignment: CDR1 LNHNV and CDR2 YYDKDF (reference sequence). The CDR3: CATNDRVADTQYF. In DNA form, the CDR3 reads TGTGCCACCAATGACAGGGTGGCAGATACGCAGTATTTT.

This clone occurred once. This chain joins TRBV7-8 and TRBJ1-1; 11 bases fit TRBD1. The CDR3 covers 16 residues. From germline, CDR1 is SGHVS and CDR2 FQNEAQ. Trimming took 4 bases from V and 3 from J; bases not matched to a gene: 7. The CDR3 nucleotides are TGTGCCAGCAGCTCCCACTTGGACAGGGGGCACACTGAAGCTTTCTTT. The encoded protein is CASSSHLDRGHTEAFF.

This clone occurred once. The chain couples TRBV19 to TRBJ1-5, with D uncertain. CDR1 LNHDA and CDR2 SQIVND come from the germline V gene (reference sequence). The CDR3 sequence is 13 residues long. V gave up 2 bases and J gave up 7 bases, with 9 bases separating them. The chain's CDR3 is CASSIRGGQPQHF. The DNA for the CDR3 is TGTGCCAGTAGTATAAGAGGCGGGCAGCCCCAGCATTTT.

V is TRBV9 and J is TRBJ2-3; maybe TRBD1 (6 bases). The CDR3 length is 16 residues. V shed 0 bases and J shed 6 bases, with 17 bases lying between them. Germline V gives CDR1 SGDLS, CDR2 YYNGEE. The CDR3 reads CASSVGPGASSDTQYF. CDR3 coding DNA: TGTGCCAGCAGCGTAGGCCCAGGGGCCTCCTCGGATACGCAGTATTTT.

The chain uses TRBV2 and TRBJ2-1; the match to TRBD2 covers 10 bases. V dropped 4 bases and J dropped 0; count of bases not matched to a gene: 3. This CDR3 region has 16 residues. Germline V gives CDR1 SNHLY, CDR2 FYNNEI. CDR3: CASSGSGGASYNEQFF. The CDR3 DNA reads TGTGCCAGCAGTGGGAGCGGGGGGGCCTCCTACAATGAGCAGTTCTTC.